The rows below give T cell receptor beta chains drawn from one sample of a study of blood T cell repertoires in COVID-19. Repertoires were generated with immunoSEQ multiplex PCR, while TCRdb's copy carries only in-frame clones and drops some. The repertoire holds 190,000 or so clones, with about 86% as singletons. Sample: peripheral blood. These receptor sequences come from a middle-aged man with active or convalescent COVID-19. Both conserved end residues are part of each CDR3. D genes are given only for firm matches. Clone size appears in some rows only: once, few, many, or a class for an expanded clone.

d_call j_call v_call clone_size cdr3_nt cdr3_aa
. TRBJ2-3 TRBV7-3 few TGTGCCAGCAGCTTAACTAGCGCAGATACGCAGTATTTT CASSLTSADTQYF
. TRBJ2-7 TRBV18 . TGTGCCAGCTCACCGGGAGGGGGACGCGAGCAGTACTTC CASSPGGGREQYF
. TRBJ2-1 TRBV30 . TGTGCCTGGGGTTTCACCGGCTCCTACAATGAGCAGTTCTTC CAWGFTGSYNEQFF
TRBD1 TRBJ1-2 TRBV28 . TGTGCCAGCGCTACAGGGGGCAACTATGGCTACACCTTC CASATGGNYGYTF
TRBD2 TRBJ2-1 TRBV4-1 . TGCGCCAGCAGCCAAGATCCCTGGGGGACTAGCGGGGGCCCCCGTGACAATGAGCAGTTCTTC CASSQDPWGTSGGPRDNEQFF
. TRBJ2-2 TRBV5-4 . TGTGCCAGCAGCGCGAGCCCCCTGGGTCCCGGGGAGAACACCGGGGAGCTGTTTTTT CASSASPLGPGENTGELFF
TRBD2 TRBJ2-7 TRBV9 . TGTGCCAGCAGCTCCCTAGCGGGGGGGCAGAGCGAGCAGTACTTC CASSSLAGGQSEQYF
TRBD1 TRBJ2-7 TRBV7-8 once TGTGCCAGCAGCTCGGACAGGACTTTCCCCTACGAGCAGTACTTC CASSSDRTFPYEQYF
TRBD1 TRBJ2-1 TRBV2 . TGTGCCAGCACCCCGATAGATTGGGACAGCTCCTACAATGAGCAGTTCTTC CASTPIDWDSSYNEQFF
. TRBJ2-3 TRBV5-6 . TGTGCCAGCAGCTTAACAGGGTCCCCAGATACGCAGTATTTT CASSLTGSPDTQYF
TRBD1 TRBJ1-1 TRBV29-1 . TGCAGCGTTCCAAGCAGGGGACAGGTGAACACTGAAGCTTTCTTT CSVPSRGQVNTEAFF
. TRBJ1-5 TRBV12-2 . TGTGCAAGTCGCTTAGAAAGAAGAGGGCCGACAGGGGGCAATCAGCCCCAGCATTTT CASRLERRGPTGGNQPQHF
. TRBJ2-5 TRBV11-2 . TGTGCCAGCAGCCCCACTTTACAAGAGACCCAGTACTTC CASSPTLQETQYF
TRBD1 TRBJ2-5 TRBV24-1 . TGTGCCACCAGTGATGGAAGCACAGGGGGCTCAGAGACCCAGTACTTC CATSDGSTGGSETQYF
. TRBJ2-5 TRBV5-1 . TGCGCCAGCAGCTTGGTCCTAGGAGAGACCCAGTACTTC CASSLVLGETQYF